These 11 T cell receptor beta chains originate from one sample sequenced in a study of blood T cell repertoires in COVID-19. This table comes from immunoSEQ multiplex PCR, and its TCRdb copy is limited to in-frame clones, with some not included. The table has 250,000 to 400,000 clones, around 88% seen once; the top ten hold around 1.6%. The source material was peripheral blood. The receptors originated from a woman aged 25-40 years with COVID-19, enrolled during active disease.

CDR3 loop: CASSIGQTQSYEKLFF. The DNA for the CDR3 is TGTGCCAGCAGCATCGGACAGACTCAAAGTTATGAAAAACTGTTTTTT. This chain joins TRBV13 and TRBJ1-4; possibly TRBD1 for D (6 bases). The CDR3 contains 16 residues. The germline gives CDR1 PRHDT, CDR2 FYEKMQ (reference sequence). V dropped 5 bases and J dropped 6 bases, with 19 bases sitting between them.

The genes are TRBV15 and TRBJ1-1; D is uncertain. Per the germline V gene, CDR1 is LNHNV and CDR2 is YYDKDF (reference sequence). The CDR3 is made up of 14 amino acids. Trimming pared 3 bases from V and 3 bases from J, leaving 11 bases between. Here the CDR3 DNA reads TGTGCCACCAGCAGGAACCTCGGGTACACTGAAGCTTTCTTT. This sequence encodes CATSRNLGYTEAFF.

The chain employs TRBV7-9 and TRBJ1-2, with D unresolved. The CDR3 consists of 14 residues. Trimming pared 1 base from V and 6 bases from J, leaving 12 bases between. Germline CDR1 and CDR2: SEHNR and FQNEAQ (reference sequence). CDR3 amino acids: CASSLGPARHGYTF. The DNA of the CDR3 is TGTGCCAGCAGCTTAGGTCCAGCGAGACATGGCTACACCTTC.

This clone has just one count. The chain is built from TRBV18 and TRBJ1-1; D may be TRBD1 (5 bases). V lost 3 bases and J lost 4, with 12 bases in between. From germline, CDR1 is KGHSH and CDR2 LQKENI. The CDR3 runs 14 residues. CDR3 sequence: CASSPVQGTTEAFF. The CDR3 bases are TGTGCCAGCTCACCGGTCCAGGGTACCACTGAAGCTTTCTTT.

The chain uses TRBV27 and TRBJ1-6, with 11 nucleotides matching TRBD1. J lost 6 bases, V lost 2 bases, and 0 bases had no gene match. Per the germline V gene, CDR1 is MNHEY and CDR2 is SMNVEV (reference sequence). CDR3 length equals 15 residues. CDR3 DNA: TGTGCCAGCAGTTTAGGGACAGGGGGTAATTCACCCCTCCACTTT. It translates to CASSLGTGGNSPLHF.

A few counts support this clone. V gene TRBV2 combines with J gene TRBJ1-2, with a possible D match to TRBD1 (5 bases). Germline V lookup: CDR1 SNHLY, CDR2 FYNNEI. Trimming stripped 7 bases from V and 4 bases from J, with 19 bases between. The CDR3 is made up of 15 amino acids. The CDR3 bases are TGTGCCAGCATGAGCAGGGTCCAGGTCGGCTATGGCTACACCTTC. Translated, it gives CASMSRVQVGYGYTF. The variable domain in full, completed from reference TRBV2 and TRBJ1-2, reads EPEVTQTPSHQVTQMGQEVILRCVPISNHLYFYWYRQILGQKVEFLVSFYNNEISEKSEIFDDQFSVERPDGSNFTLKIRSTKLEDSAMYFCASMSRVQVGYGYTFGSGTRLTVV.

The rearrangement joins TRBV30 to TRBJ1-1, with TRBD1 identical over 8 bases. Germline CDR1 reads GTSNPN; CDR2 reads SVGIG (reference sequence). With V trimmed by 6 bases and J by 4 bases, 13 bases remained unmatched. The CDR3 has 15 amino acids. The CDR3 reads CACQGAPISVTEAFF. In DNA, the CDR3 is TGTGCCTGTCAGGGGGCGCCGATCAGTGTCACTGAAGCTTTCTTT.

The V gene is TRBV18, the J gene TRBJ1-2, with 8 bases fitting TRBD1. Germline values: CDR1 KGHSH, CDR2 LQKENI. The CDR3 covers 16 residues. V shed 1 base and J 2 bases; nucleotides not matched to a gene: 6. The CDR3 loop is CASSPRTGKGNYGYTF. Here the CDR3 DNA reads TGTGCCAGCTCACCACGGACAGGGAAGGGGAACTATGGCTACACCTTC.

The CDR3 nucleotides are TGTGCCAGCAGCTTGAGCCGAGGCGAAAACATTCAGTACTTC. Residues: CASSLSRGENIQYF. The chain carries TRBV7-2 and TRBJ2-4; unclear D gene. Germline values: CDR1 SGHTA, CDR2 FQGNSA. The CDR3 has 14 amino acids. Trimming left V 3 bases short and J 5 bases short, with 11 bases between.

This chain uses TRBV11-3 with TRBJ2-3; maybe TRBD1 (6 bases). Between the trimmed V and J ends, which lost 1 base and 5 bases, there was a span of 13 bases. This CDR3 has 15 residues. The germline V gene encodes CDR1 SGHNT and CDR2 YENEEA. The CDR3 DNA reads TGTGCCAGCAGCTTAGCATCAGGGGTGGGAGATACGCAGTATTTT. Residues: CASSLASGVGDTQYF. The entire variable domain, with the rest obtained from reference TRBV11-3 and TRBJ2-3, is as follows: EAGVVQSPRYKIIEKKQPVAFWCNPISGHNTLYWYLQNLGQGPELLIRYENEEAVDDSQLPKDRFSAERLKGVDSTLKIQPAELGDSAVYLCASSLASGVGDTQYFGPGTRLTVL.

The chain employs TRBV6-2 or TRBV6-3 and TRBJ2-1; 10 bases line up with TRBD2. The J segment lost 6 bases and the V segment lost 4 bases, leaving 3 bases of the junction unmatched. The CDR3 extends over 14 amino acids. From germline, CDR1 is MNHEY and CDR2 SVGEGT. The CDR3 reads CASSSSGGSNEQFF. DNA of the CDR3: TGTGCCAGCAGTTCTAGCGGGGGCTCCAATGAGCAGTTCTTC.